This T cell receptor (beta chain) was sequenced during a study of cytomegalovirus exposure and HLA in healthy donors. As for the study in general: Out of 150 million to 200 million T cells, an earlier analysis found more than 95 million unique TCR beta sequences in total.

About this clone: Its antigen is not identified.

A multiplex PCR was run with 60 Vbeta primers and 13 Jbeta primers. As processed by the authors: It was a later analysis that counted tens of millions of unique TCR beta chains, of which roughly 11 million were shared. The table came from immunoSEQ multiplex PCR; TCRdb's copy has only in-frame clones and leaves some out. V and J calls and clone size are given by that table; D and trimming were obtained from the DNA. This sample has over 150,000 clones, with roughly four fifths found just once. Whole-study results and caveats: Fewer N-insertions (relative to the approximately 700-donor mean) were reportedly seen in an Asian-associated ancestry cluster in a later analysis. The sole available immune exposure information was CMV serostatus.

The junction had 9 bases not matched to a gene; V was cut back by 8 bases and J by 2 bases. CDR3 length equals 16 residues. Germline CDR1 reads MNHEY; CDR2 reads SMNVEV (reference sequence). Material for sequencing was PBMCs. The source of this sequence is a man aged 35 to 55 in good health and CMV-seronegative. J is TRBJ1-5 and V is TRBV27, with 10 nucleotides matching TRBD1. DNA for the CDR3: TGTGCCAGCGGGGACAGGGGAATGAGTGGCAATCAGCCCCAGCATTTT. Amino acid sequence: CASGDRGMSGNQPQHF.